These T cell receptor beta chains were read from a single sample in a study of T cell repertoires in cytomegalovirus infection. No antigen has been identified for these receptors. TCRdb re-called the reads with MiXCR, one entry per CDR3 protein. This sample carries 640,000 or so distinct CDR3 sequences, around 31% of them seen once, and the ten largest clones take about 20%. The sample was cultured PBMCs, taken from culture after CMV antigen stimulation. Receptors originate from a human donor in good health (CMV status not recorded). Some clones in this sample may be carry-over from other donors' samples. Both conserved end residues are part of each CDR3.

j_gene | v_gene | CDR3aa
TRBJ1-6 | TRBV7-2 | CASSLGITDNSPLHF
TRBJ2-5 | TRBV28 | CASSGGDRVAEETQYF
TRBJ2-7 | TRBV6-2/TRBV6-3 | CASSRGSRSSEQYF
TRBJ2-2 | TRBV12-3/TRBV12-4 | CASREADTGELFF
TRBJ1-1 | TRBV18 | CASSPGTGSGFSTEAFF
TRBJ2-3 | TRBV5-5 | CASSREPARGTDTQYF
TRBJ2-3 | TRBV7-8 | CASSLDLAGPTDTQYF
TRBJ2-7 | TRBV7-4 | CASSPHGNRGNYEQYF
TRBJ2-1 | TRBV24-1 | CATSDITYNEQFF
TRBJ1-1 | TRBV27 | CASTLGTGANTEAFF
TRBJ2-1 | TRBV7-9 | CASSPRLAGGRNEQFF
TRBJ2-5 | TRBV19 | CASSSGLAGLGFKTQYF
TRBJ1-5 | TRBV7-6 | CASSLTGRGNQPQHF
TRBJ2-5 | TRBV10-3 | CAISESTQETQYF
TRBJ2-5 | TRBV18 | CASSPGTQETQYF
TRBJ1-1 | TRBV29-1 | CSVASGLNTEAFF
TRBJ1-6 | TRBV7-6 | CASSLSPPGSPYNSPLHF
TRBJ2-1 | TRBV19 | CASSTQGYNEQFF
TRBJ2-7 | TRBV6-1 | CASRPKRGSSYEQYF
TRBJ1-5 | TRBV7-2 | CASSSDSVTGTGLNQPQHF
TRBJ2-3 | TRBV4-3 | CASSRLPAAASSDTQYF
TRBJ2-6 | TRBV4-2 | CASSQEGGSYSGANVLTF
TRBJ2-7 | TRBV6-2/TRBV6-3 | CASSPRGLIEQYF
TRBJ2-2 | TRBV7-6 | CASSPQLLQGPGTGELFF
TRBJ1-2 | TRBV5-6 | CASSLILANYGYTF
TRBJ2-5 | TRBV7-2 | CASSLVASGRGRETQYF
TRBJ2-1 | TRBV7-2 | CASSTYSGRGVEQFF
TRBJ2-3 | TRBV28 | CASNSVRSVSADTQYF